This TCR beta chain was observed in a study of post-analysis software for immune sequencing data (dated by TCRdb to 2013 to 2016). Describing the broader study: The recorded disease courses included relapsing-remitting, secondary progressive and progressive-relapsing multiple sclerosis, and some patients had no subtype annotation. A subset of samples was prepared in parallel using single-end sample barcoding, then pooled and co-amplified after Illumina adapter ligation. Patient repertoires were compared against 11 to 12 previously published healthy control repertoires from donors aged about 6 to 26 years. On the study overall, not on this receptor specifically: Direct clustering with F measure revealed strong co-clustering of samples prepared in the same batch, which led to a batch-effect correction. Patients showed significantly higher frequencies than controls for a few TRBV segments, among them TRBV5-6, TRBV5-1 and TRBV20-1. The control group was slightly older than the multiple sclerosis patient group. Significantly lower normalized Chao1 diversity was found in multiple sclerosis patients than in controls, suggesting substantial peripheral T-cell clonal expansion.

The protocol used for the library was PCR. The data were produced on an Illumina HiSeq 2500. To reduce PCR and sequencing biases, unique molecular identifiers were built into the TCR beta cDNA libraries. Per 1 to 10 million input T cells, approximately 500,000 cDNA molecules were obtained, such that each molecule approximated one T cell. The same protocol used for the earlier healthy control dataset was applied to prepare and sequence the patient libraries. Samples belonging to the same batch were prepared together, multiplexed and sequenced on a shared HiSeq lane. Per the source publication's procedure: Raw barcoded reads were processed with MIGEC, and single-read molecular identifier groups were discarded before consensus assembly and CDR3 extraction. VDJtools was used for post-analysis of the clonotype tables, and diversity was normalized by down-sampling every dataset to the size of the smallest sample. To correct batch-related cross-sample contamination, repertoire overlap clustering matched CDR3 amino acid sequences but not nucleotide sequences. TCRdb took the public reads, trimmed them with fastp at Q25, ran MiXCR for clone calling and kept in-frame beta chains. Each CDR3 protein gets just one entry, which takes the most common genes and DNA from the rows behind it. It is TCRdb's table, rather than the study itself, that gives the V and J calls and clone size. The sample includes roughly 430,000 distinct CDR3 sequences, with 39% observed a single time. The top ten clones comprise about 8% of the sample.

TCR beta repertoires were profiled from peripheral blood of more than ten young patients with multiple sclerosis to demonstrate the VDJtools post-analysis software. The multiple sclerosis patients were children and adolescents between about 6 and 16 years of age. This clonotype was found a few times. Its target antigen remains unknown. Per-base quality was not reported, and no clone a single base away is much larger than it. The cysteine opens and the phenylalanine closes a CDR3 of 15 amino acids. The sequence is cut down to CDR3 DNA, 45 bases in frame from base 1. CDR1 and CDR2 were assigned from the germline V gene as MDHEN and SYDVKM. Cut back by 8 bases and 2 bases, the V and J ends lie 16 bases apart.

Sequenced sample: blood. This receptor chain uses TRBV28 and TRBJ2-1; TRBD1 is possibly the D segment (5 matching bases). The clonotype originates from a girl aged 2 to 9 with multiple sclerosis. At the DNA level, the sequence is TGTGCCAGCCGGTATAAGACAGTTCCCTACAATGAGCAGTTCTTC. This translates into CASRYKTVPYNEQFF. Beyond the CDR3, the reference TRBV28 and TRBJ2-1 genes provide the residues; the full variable domain reads: DVKVTQSSRYLVKRTGEKVFLECVQDMDHENMFWYRQDPGLGLRLIYFSYDVKMKEKGDIPEGYSVSREKKERFSLILESASTNQTSMYLCASRYKTVPYNEQFFGPGTRLTVL.